The 26 T cell receptor beta chains in this list originate from one sample, sequenced in a study of Graves' ophthalmopathy and Graves' hyperthyroidism. Amplified material comprised TCR beta CDR3 regions derived from RNA transcripts. The library came from an HTBI-primed first-round RT-PCR and a second-round multiplex PCR. Via MiXCR, TCRdb re-called the multiplex PCR reads, giving one row per CDR3 protein. The sample yields roughly 610,000 distinct CDR3 sequences, 22% seen once. Sequencing was performed on peripheral blood. The source is a young woman with stable Graves' hyperthyroidism. Some clones in this sample may be carry-over from other donors' samples.

This clonotype was seen many times. The genes are TRBV12-3 or TRBV12-4 and TRBJ1-1; D uncertain. This CDR3 comprises 13 residues. The V end lost 3 bases, the J end lost 3 bases, and 8 bases lay between the germline ends. DNA of the CDR3: TGTGCCAGCAGTTTGGGAAGGTACACTGAAGCTTTCTTT. This codes for CASSLGRYTEAFF.

V gene TRBV20-1 combines with J gene TRBJ2-7, with D possibly matching TRBD1 (5 bases). V gave up 3 bases and J gave up 3 bases, with 9 bases separating them. This CDR3 has 12 residues. Germline CDR1 reads DFQATT; CDR2 reads SNEGSKA (reference sequence). The DNA of the CDR3 is TGCAGTGCTAGCCAGGGAATCTACGAGCAGTACTTC. It specifies CSASQGIYEQYF.

The table lists this clonotype with many counts. V usage is TRBV19 and J usage is TRBJ1-1, with unresolved D. The V gene lost 3 bases and the J gene lost 7 bases, with 12 bases spanning the gap. CDR3 length equals 13 residues. Looked up from germline, CDR1 is LNHDA and CDR2 is SQIVND (reference sequence). The CDR3 nucleotides are TGTGCCAGTAGTATCGGTCCTGGGTTTGAAGCTTTCTTT. The encoded protein is CASSIGPGFEAFF.

Many counts were recorded for this clonotype. V and J are TRBV15 and TRBJ1-5; 7 nucleotides align to TRBD1. The CDR3 has 17 residues. Germline values: CDR1 LNHNV, CDR2 YYDKDF (reference sequence). J was trimmed by 7 bases and V by 0 bases; bases with no gene match: 12. Here the CDR3 reads CATSRDPGGGGEQPQHF. The CDR3 nucleotides are TGTGCCACCAGCAGAGATCCGGGAGGGGGCGGAGAACAGCCCCAGCATTTT.

The chain links TRBV6-1 to TRBJ1-3, with D uncertain. Trimming pared 7 bases from V and 0 bases from J, leaving 10 bases between. The CDR3 covers 14 residues. CDR1 is MNHNS, CDR2 SASEGT, per germline. In DNA, the CDR3 is TGTGCCAGCAAAAAACGGGCCTCTGGAAACACCATATATTTT. Its protein is CASKKRASGNTIYF.

This clonotype was detected a few times. The CDR3: CASSQVGQYGYTF. DNA of the CDR3: TGCGCCAGCAGCCAAGTTGGTCAGTATGGCTACACCTTC. This sequence joins TRBV4-1 and TRBJ1-2; D is undetermined. The CDR3 is 13 amino acids. Germline loops: CDR1 MGHRA, CDR2 YSYEKL. V shed 1 base and J shed 5 bases, with 8 bases lying between them.

Comment on this clonotype: A much larger clonotype is one base distant, so this may be a read error. Given the absence of the conserved phenylalanine or tryptophan at the CDR3 end, a read error is likely. The chain carries TRBV29-1 and TRBJ2-7, with D maybe TRBD1 (6 bases). The CDR3 covers 15 residues. From germline, CDR1 is SQVTM and CDR2 ANQGSEA. V shed 2 bases and J shed 4 bases, with 18 bases lying between them. Written as DNA, the CDR3 is TGCAGCGTTGAACGAGGAAGCGGACAGTATTACGAGCAGTACTAC. Protein: CSVERGSGQYYEQYY.

The table lists this clonotype with many counts. The chain uses TRBV13 and TRBJ2-7, with D possibly TRBD2 on 5 matching bases. Germline-derived CDR1 and CDR2 are PRHDT and FYEKMQ (reference sequence). V lost 0 bases and J lost 4, with 10 bases in between. This CDR3 is 14 amino acids long. The CDR3 protein is CASSLGRTPYEQYF. CDR3 nucleotides: TGTGCCAGCAGCTTAGGACGGACTCCTTACGAGCAGTACTTC.

The CDR3 region has the DNA TGTGCCAGCAGCGACCAGGGGGCGAGCACCGGGGAGCTGTTTTTT. Translating it yields CASSDQGASTGELFF. The chain links TRBV9 to TRBJ2-2; 8 nucleotides line up with TRBD1. The CDR3 runs to 15 residues. The trim removed 3 bases at V and 4 bases at J, leaving 5 bases unmatched. Per germline, CDR1 SGDLS and CDR2 YYNGEE.

This clonotype has at least ten counts. V and J are TRBV12-3 or TRBV12-4 and TRBJ1-1; D unresolved. V was clipped by 6 bases and J by 9 bases, with 20 bases between them. The CDR3 length is 14 residues. The CDR3 DNA reads TGTGCCAGCAGCCCCGGGCCTGGCGGCGTCAAAGCTTTCTTT. Protein: CASSPGPGGVKAFF.

This clonotype was picked up many times. The J gene is TRBJ1-1, the V gene TRBV27, with D possibly matching TRBD1 (5 bases). Trimming removed 2 bases at V and 1 base at J, with 11 bases between. From germline, CDR1 is MNHEY and CDR2 SMNVEV (reference sequence). The CDR3 is 15 amino acids. The CDR3 region is CASSLPGLRNTEAFF. The DNA of the CDR3 is TGTGCCAGCAGTTTACCGGGGCTGCGGAACACTGAAGCTTTCTTT.

This clonotype was detected many times. The DNA for the CDR3 is TGTGCCAGCAGTCCTCGGACAGGGGGACCCGGGGAGCTGTTTTTT. As protein: CASSPRTGGPGELFF. The chain has TRBV12-3 or TRBV12-4 and TRBJ2-2; 10 positions match TRBD1. J lost 6 bases, V lost 5 bases, and 6 bases had no gene match. The CDR3 runs to 15 residues.

In this sample, this clonotype turned up many times. The chain employs TRBV12-3 or TRBV12-4 and TRBJ1-1, with D uncertain. Trimming stripped 6 bases from V and 8 bases from J, with 10 bases between. CDR3 length: 11 residues. The CDR3 loop reads CASREGAEAFF. In DNA, the CDR3 is TGTGCCAGCAGGGAGGGCGCCGAAGCTTTCTTT.

The rearrangement uses TRBV25-1 and TRBJ2-5; D is perhaps TRBD1 or TRBD2 (5 bases each). V was shortened by 5 bases and J by 2 bases, with 18 bases between the two germline ends. CDR1 and CDR2 (germline): MGHDK, SYGVNS. CDR3 length: 16 amino acids. CDR3 in amino acids: CASSNPQGRKQETQYF. CDR3 nucleotide sequence: TGTGCCAGCAGTAACCCCCAGGGACGGAAACAAGAGACCCAGTACTTC.

Ten or more counts support this clonotype. CDR3 sequence reads: CASSREAGTSTYEQYF. CDR3 nucleotide sequence: TGTGCCAGCAGTAGAGAAGCCGGGACTAGCACCTACGAGCAGTACTTC. The chain carries TRBV27 and TRBJ2-7; 9 bases fit TRBD2. Trimming at V came to 5 bases and at J to 2 bases, leaving 10 bases not matched to a gene. In germline, CDR1 is MNHEY, CDR2 SMNVEV (reference sequence). The CDR3 totals 16 residues.

This clonotype was counted at least ten times. The gene calls are TRBV9 and TRBJ1-2, with 9 bases identical to TRBD1. The CDR3 is made up of 14 amino acids. Germline V gene data show CDR1 as SGDLS and CDR2 as YYNGEE. Unmatched junction bases numbered 4, after V lost 2 bases and J lost 5 bases. CDR3 nucleotides: TGTGCCAGCAGCGTGGGACAGGGCCATTATGGCTACACCTTC. This codes for CASSVGQGHYGYTF.

A single count supports this clonotype. This sequence joins TRBV4-1 and TRBJ1-2; maybe TRBD1 (6 bases). The CDR3 length is 15 residues. CDR1 and CDR2 (germline): MGHRA, YSYEKL. Trimming pared 4 bases from V and 6 bases from J, leaving 18 bases between. The CDR3 DNA reads TGCGCCAGCAGCCTACAGGGTATCAATCCTAATGGCTACACCTTC. Translating gives CASSLQGINPNGYTF.

The chain uses TRBV4-1 and TRBJ2-5; TRBD1 aligns across 7 bases. The length of the CDR3 is 16 residues. V trimming: 3 bases; J trimming: 5 bases; junction bases outside the gene matches: 12. The germline CDR1 and CDR2 sequences are MGHRA and YSYEKL. The CDR3 DNA reads TGCGCCAGCAGCCAGAAGGTGACAGGGCGGGTGGAGACCCAGTACTTC. Translating gives CASSQKVTGRVETQYF.

The chain employs TRBV20-1 and TRBJ1-5, with D hard to call. This CDR3 contains 15 residues. Germline CDR1 and CDR2: DFQATT and SNEGSKA (reference sequence). Trimming took off 5 bases at V and 1 base at J, with 15 bases between the two ends. CDR3 nucleotides: TGCAGTGCTCGAAAGGAAGAGTGGAGCAATCAGCCCCAGCATTTT. This sequence encodes CSARKEEWSNQPQHF.

A few counts support this clonotype. This chain joins TRBV19 and TRBJ1-1; D gene ambiguous. Germline lookup yields CDR1 LNHDA and CDR2 SQIVND (reference sequence). The CDR3 loop spans 14 amino acids. V was trimmed by 4 bases and J by 8 bases, leaving 17 bases between them. Here the CDR3 DNA reads TGTGCCAGTAGTACCCCGTGGAAACCCCTCGAAGCTTTCTTT. As protein: CASSTPWKPLEAFF.

The chain links TRBV30 to TRBJ1-6; D call uncertain. Germline assignment: CDR1 GTSNPN and CDR2 SVGIG (reference sequence). V was shortened by 0 bases and J by 6 bases, with 12 bases between the two germline ends. The CDR3 runs to 15 residues. CDR3 nucleotide sequence: TGTGCCTGGAGTGTCGGCAGAAATGCTAATTCACCCCTCCACTTT. It codes for CAWSVGRNANSPLHF.

In this sample, this clonotype turned up many times. The chain combines TRBV3-1 with TRBJ2-5; D ambiguous. The CDR3 loop spans 12 amino acids. Deletions cut 3 bases from V and 6 bases from J, with 8 bases between. Per germline, CDR1 LGHDT and CDR2 YNNKEL (reference sequence). CDR3 nucleotides: TGTGCCAGCAGCCAGCTCAGGAAGACCCAGTACTTC. It specifies CASSQLRKTQYF.

In its sample, this clonotype was seen a few times. This chain links TRBV11-2 with TRBJ2-2; 10 nucleotides line up with TRBD1. CDR1 is SGHAT and CDR2 is FQNNGV in the germline V gene. This CDR3 contains 16 residues. Losses at the gene ends were 5 bases for V and 3 bases for J; bases not matched to a gene: 6. CDR3 sequence (DNA): TGTGCCAGCAGCCCCGGGGACAGGGGCTACACCGGGGAGCTGTTTTTT. Its protein is CASSPGDRGYTGELFF.

V usage is TRBV2 and J usage is TRBJ1-1, with 8 bases lining up with TRBD1. V lost 5 bases, J lost 5 bases, and 7 bases stayed unmatched. This CDR3 has 14 amino acids. Germline V gene sequence: CDR1 SNHLY, CDR2 FYNNEI. CDR3: CASSKDRAVTEAFF. The CDR3 DNA follows: TGTGCCAGCAGTAAGGACAGGGCGGTGACTGAAGCTTTCTTT. Together with reference TRBV2 and TRBJ1-1, the CDR3 gives the full variable domain: EPEVTQTPSHQVTQMGQEVILRCVPISNHLYFYWYRQILGQKVEFLVSFYNNEISEKSEIFDDQFSVERPDGSNFTLKIRSTKLEDSAMYFCASSKDRAVTEAFFGQGTRLTVV.

This clonotype was seen at least ten times. The rearrangement links TRBV29-1 to TRBJ1-2, with D possibly TRBD1 on 6 matching bases. The CDR3 covers 14 residues. V was clipped by 0 bases and J by 4 bases, with 12 bases between them. The V gene's germline CDR1 is SQVTM and CDR2 ANQGSEA. CDR3 in DNA: TGCAGCGTTGAAGATCTCGGGGGCGGCTATGGCTACACCTTC. This encodes CSVEDLGGGYGYTF.

This clonotype was observed a handful of times. The genes are TRBV27 and TRBJ2-2, with D possibly called TRBD1 or TRBD2 (7 bases each). CDR3 length equals 18 residues. V was pared by 1 base and J by 5 bases, with 20 bases between. Germline CDR1 MNHEY, CDR2 SMNVEV (reference sequence). CDR3 coding DNA: TGTGCCAGCAGTTTATTCGCCCCGGGGAGGGGGCGGACCGGGGAGCTGTTTTTT. As protein: CASSLFAPGRGRTGELFF.